One and the same sample provided the 18 T cell receptor beta chains below, sequenced in a study of T-cell memory formation after mild COVID-19. TCRdb independently ran MiXCR on the 5' RACE reads; one entry per CDR3 protein. This table holds about 430,000 distinct CDR3 sequences, roughly 24% found once. Sequencing was carried out using PBMCs or a T cell subset sorted from them (not recorded which). These receptors all come from an adult woman who had mild COVID-19 (a few samples of this study predate the infection). Cell type and time point are not known.

Note on this clonotype: An end of the junction differs from the germline gene, which may be a read error. The gene calls are TRBV20-1 and TRBJ1-1, with 8 bases that match TRBD1. Germline V gene lookup returns CDR1 DFQATT and CDR2 SNEGSKA (reference sequence). The CDR3 is 12 residues long. Written as DNA, the CDR3 is TGCAGTGCTAGAGTGAGGGGGACAGGTGCAGGTTTT. Protein: CSARVRGTGAGF.

The chain is built from TRBV4-1 and TRBJ2-5, with D perhaps TRBD1 (6 bases). Per the germline V gene, CDR1 is MGHRA and CDR2 is YSYEKL. Trimming pared 1 base from V and 5 bases from J, leaving 20 bases between. The CDR3 is 17 residues long. The CDR3 protein is CASSQVARRGGPETQYF. The CDR3 DNA follows: TGCGCCAGCAGCCAAGTCGCGCGTAGAGGGGGACCGGAGACCCAGTACTTC.

The chain carries TRBV4-3 and TRBJ2-7, with D possibly matching TRBD2 (6 bases). Germline V gene lookup returns CDR1 LGHNA and CDR2 YSLEER. Trimming shortened V by 2 bases and J by 2 bases, and 16 bases separated the two germline ends. The CDR3 has 16 residues. DNA of the CDR3: TGCGCCAGCAGCCAAACGCTGCCGGGACTGGCCTACGAGCAGTACTTC. The encoded protein is CASSQTLPGLAYEQYF.

This clonotype has a handful of counts. The J gene is TRBJ2-7, the V gene TRBV6-2 or TRBV6-3, with 10 positions matching TRBD1. The CDR3 totals 16 residues. The V gene end was trimmed by 2 bases and the J gene end by 2 bases; junction bases not matched to a gene: 6. CDR1 is MNHEY and CDR2 is SVGEGT in the germline V gene. CDR3 region: CASSYPRQGATYEQYF. The CDR3 coding sequence is TGTGCCAGCAGTTACCCCAGACAGGGGGCAACCTACGAGCAGTACTTC.

This clonotype has just a few counts. The chain is built from TRBV15 and TRBJ2-1; D is tentatively TRBD1 or TRBD2 (6 bases each). Germline CDR1 LNHNV, CDR2 YYDKDF (reference sequence). V was clipped by 3 bases and J by 7 bases, with 16 bases between them. The CDR3 has 15 residues. The CDR3 loop is CATSRVHGGQNEQFF. The CDR3 DNA follows: TGTGCCACCAGCAGGGTACACGGGGGCCAAAATGAGCAGTTCTTC. Combining the CDR3 with reference TRBV15 and TRBJ2-1 gives the whole variable domain DAMVIQNPRYQVTQFGKPVTLSCSQTLNHNVMYWYQQKSSQAPKLLFHYYDKDFNNEADTPDNFQSRRPNTSFCFLDIRSPGLGDTAMYLCATSRVHGGQNEQFFGPGTRLTVL.

The CDR3 protein is CATSDGGVGGTQYF. In nucleotides, the CDR3 is TGTGCCACCAGTGATGGTGGAGTGGGGGGGACCCAGTACTTC. The chain couples TRBV24-1 to TRBJ2-5; maybe TRBD2 (6 bases). Germline assignment: CDR1 KGHDR and CDR2 SFDVKD. V lost 3 bases, J lost 7 bases, and 14 bases lay in between. The CDR3 has 14 residues.

The genes are TRBV20-1 and TRBJ1-5; D not certain. Trimming removed 1 base at V and 1 base at J, with 20 bases between. This CDR3 has 18 amino acids. Germline V CDR1 and CDR2: DFQATT, SNEGSKA (reference sequence). This CDR3 is CSARAIGKWTESNQPQHF. The CDR3 nucleotides are TGCAGTGCTAGAGCGATTGGAAAATGGACGGAGAGCAATCAGCCCCAGCATTTT.

The CDR3 nucleotides read TGTGCCAGCAGTGACTCACAAGGGAATGGTGGGGAGCAGTTCTTC. Protein product: CASSDSQGNGGEQFF. The chain couples TRBV6-4 to TRBJ2-1; D gene unclear. Trimming removed 0 bases from V and 10 bases from J, with 16 bases in between. The CDR3 contains 15 residues. Germline values: CDR1 MRHNA, CDR2 SNTAGT.

The chain uses TRBV7-7 and TRBJ2-6; TRBD1 matches at 8 bases. V was pared by 5 bases and J by 0 bases, with 6 bases of the junction left unmatched. This CDR3 has 17 residues. Germline V CDR1 and CDR2: SSHAT, FNYEAQ (reference sequence). The CDR3 loop is CASSPGTGSSGANVLTF. In nucleotides, the CDR3 is TGTGCCAGCAGCCCCGGGACAGGATCCTCTGGGGCCAACGTCCTGACTTTC.

The chain combines TRBV11-1 with TRBJ2-3; D might be TRBD2 (6 bases). The CDR3 extends over 17 amino acids. The V end was cut by 3 bases, the J end by 0 bases, with 16 bases between. Germline CDR1 and CDR2: SGHAT and FQDESV (reference sequence). The CDR3 sequence: CASSFLAGTASTDTQYF. The CDR3 bases are TGTGCCAGCAGCTTCCTGGCGGGGACGGCGAGCACAGATACGCAGTATTTT.

The chain couples TRBV20-1 to TRBJ1-1; no clear D. This CDR3 has 10 residues. V shed 6 bases and J shed 7 bases, with 9 bases lying between them. Germline values: CDR1 DFQATT, CDR2 SNEGSKA (reference sequence). The CDR3 nucleotides read TGCAGTGCCAGGCTGGTTGAAGCTTTCTTT. Its translation is CSARLVEAFF.

This clonotype came up a few times. The chain carries TRBV12-3 or TRBV12-4 and TRBJ2-1; 10 positions agree with TRBD1. The CDR3 loop spans 14 amino acids. Trimming at V came to 5 bases and at J to 9 bases, leaving 7 bases not matched to a gene. In nucleotides, the CDR3 is TGTGCCAGCAGTCCCTCGGACAGGGGGGCTGAGCAGTTCTTC. Its protein product is CASSPSDRGAEQFF.

This clonotype was observed a handful of times. This sequence joins TRBV24-1 and TRBJ2-2; D possibly corresponds to TRBD1 (6 bases). With 2 bases removed from V and 0 bases from J, the gap between germline ends came to 21 bases. The germline V gene encodes CDR1 KGHDR and CDR2 SFDVKD. This CDR3 is 20 amino acids long. This CDR3 reads CATSDSRTGRGPSNTGELFF. The CDR3 DNA sequence: TGTGCCACCAGTGATTCTAGAACTGGCAGGGGCCCTTCGAACACCGGGGAGCTGTTTTTT.

This clonotype appeared a few times. The CDR3 bases are TGTGCCAGCAGTTACATGGGAACTAATGAAAAACTGTTTTTT. This encodes CASSYMGTNEKLFF. The genes are TRBV6-5 and TRBJ1-4; D is undetermined. The length of the CDR3 is 14 residues. V was clipped by 2 bases and J by 1 base, with 5 bases between them. Germline V lookup: CDR1 MNHEY, CDR2 SVGAGI.

To note about this clonotype: The junction departs from the called germline gene at one end, perhaps through a read error. J is TRBJ2-1 and V is TRBV7-2; D is undetermined. The germline CDR1 and CDR2 sequences are SGHTA and FQGNSA. The CDR3 is 13 residues long. The CDR3 DNA reads as TGTGCCGGCAGCTTTAGCTCCTACAATGAGCAGTTCTTC. Its protein is CAGSFSSYNEQFF.

This clonotype was detected a few times. The gene calls are TRBV29-1 and TRBJ2-1; D unclear. The CDR3 has 16 residues. CDR1 and CDR2 from the germline V gene are SQVTM and ANQGSEA. Trimming pared 3 bases from V and 4 bases from J, leaving 19 bases between. The CDR3 protein is CSVDRFASGPYNEQFF. The CDR3 DNA sequence: TGCAGCGTTGATAGGTTTGCGAGTGGCCCGTACAATGAGCAGTTCTTC.

The chain recombines TRBV27 with TRBJ2-5; the D is unclear. Per the germline V gene, CDR1 is MNHEY and CDR2 is SMNVEV (reference sequence). The CDR3 extends over 15 amino acids. The V end lost 5 bases, the J end lost 6 bases, and 19 bases lay between the germline ends. The CDR3 here is CASSISGFSWKTQYF. In nucleotides, the CDR3 is TGTGCCAGCAGTATCTCCGGGTTTTCATGGAAGACCCAGTACTTC.

In this sample, this clonotype turned up once. The V call is TRBV7-9, the J call TRBJ2-6; 11 nucleotides agree with TRBD1. This CDR3 region has 21 residues. The V and J ends lost 1 base and 3 bases, in that order; junction bases with no gene match: 14. Germline loops: CDR1 SEHNR, CDR2 FQNEAQ (reference sequence). The CDR3 protein is CASSLGFPGQGVYFGANVLTF. The CDR3 DNA follows: TGTGCCAGCAGCTTAGGGTTCCCGGGACAGGGGGTCTACTTTGGGGCCAACGTCCTGACTTTC.